This T cell receptor (beta chain) was recorded in a study of T cells in Graves' hyperthyroidism and ophthalmopathy. Regarding the study as a whole: Most expanded thyroid clonotypes above 0.001 recurred in blood. It was a median about 7.1 months before onset that the model predicted ophthalmopathy.

V lost 5 bases and J lost 3, with 14 bases in between. CDR1 is PRHDT and CDR2 is FYEKMQ in the germline V gene (reference sequence). The CDR3 totals 14 residues. A patient was excluded if there was uncontrolled infection, other autoimmune disease, pregnancy or lactation. The authors obtained PBMCs from over 8.5 ml of fresh peripheral blood. It was RNA transcripts that yielded the amplified TCR beta CDR3 regions. An initial round of RT-PCR targeting the TCR CDR3 relied on the HTBI primer set. TCRdb recomputed calls from the multiplex PCR reads with MiXCR, one row per CDR3 protein. The table includes 500,000 to 650,000 distinct CDR3 sequences, 11% to 15% detected once. This clonotype has ten or more counts. The antigen remains unidentified.

Sequenced: blood. The TCR originated in a woman aged 40-49 years with Graves' hyperthyroidism. The rearrangement uses TRBV13 and TRBJ2-7, with D uncertain. CDR3 loop: CASSISQGLYEQYF. For the CDR3, the DNA is TGTGCCAGCAGCATATCCCAAGGTCTCTACGAGCAGTACTTC.